The 25 T cell receptor beta chains below come from one sample, sequenced in a study of blood T cells in healthy people across ages. The use of a sample-barcoded 5' primer and a J-beta primer mix characterized a second PCR of about 7 to 12 cycles. TCRdb reprocessed the 5' RACE reads with MiXCR, giving one entry per CDR3 protein. Among more than 700,000 distinct CDR3 sequences listed, around 50% were seen once. The source material was blood. The receptor set was obtained from an elderly man in good health.

The chain carries TRBV10-3 and TRBJ2-3; tentative D call: TRBD1 (5 bases). The germline V gene has CDR1 ENHRY and CDR2 SYGVKD. Trimming stripped 5 bases from V and 5 bases from J, with 11 bases between. The CDR3 has 13 residues. The CDR3: CAISTQGEDTQYF. The CDR3 bases are TGTGCCATCAGTACCCAAGGGGAAGATACGCAGTATTTT.

This clonotype was detected only a few times. The V call is TRBV20-1, the J call TRBJ1-2, with a tentative D call TRBD1 (6 bases). The CDR3 covers 13 residues. Trimming removed 7 bases at V and 5 bases at J, with 17 bases between. CDR1 and CDR2 from the germline V gene are DFQATT and SNEGSKA (reference sequence). The CDR3 region has the DNA TGCAGTGTGGGCAAGGGGGAGCAATATGGCTACACCTTC. Encoded protein: CSVGKGEQYGYTF.

In this sample, this clonotype turned up once. The rearrangement joins TRBV12-3 or TRBV12-4 to TRBJ1-2; D is uncertain. V gave up 7 bases and J gave up 4 bases, with 13 bases separating them. CDR3 length: 13 residues. Written as DNA, the CDR3 is TGTGCCAGCACCCCAGGAGACACCTATGGCTACACCTTC. Its protein is CASTPGDTYGYTF.

The genes are TRBV12-3 or TRBV12-4 and TRBJ2-3; D not certain. Trimming pared 6 bases from V and 2 bases from J, leaving 15 bases between. There are 15 residues in the CDR3. CDR3 sequence: CASRLTEESTDTQYF. CDR3 DNA sequence: TGTGCCAGCAGACTTACAGAGGAGTCCACAGATACGCAGTATTTT.

CDR3 DNA sequence: TGTGCCAGCAAACCGACGGGCTCGAATCAGCCCCAGCATTTT. This translates into CASKPTGSNQPQHF. This chain links TRBV7-2 with TRBJ1-5; D call uncertain. The CDR3 is made up of 14 amino acids. The V end was cut by 7 bases, the J end by 4 bases, with 14 bases between. Germline V CDR1 and CDR2: SGHTA, FQGNSA.

In this sample, this clonotype turned up many times. CDR3 in amino acids: CSVPGAASYNEQFF. CDR3 bases: TGCAGCGTTCCGGGGGCCGCATCCTACAATGAGCAGTTCTTC. The chain links TRBV29-1 to TRBJ2-1; either TRBD1 or TRBD2 may fit D (6 bases each). The CDR3 sequence is 14 residues long. V was cut by 5 bases and J by 1 base, with 12 bases left in between. CDR1 SQVTM and CDR2 ANQGSEA come from the germline V gene.

The table lists this clonotype with a few counts. The chain is built from TRBV20-1 and TRBJ2-1; 8 bases agree with TRBD2. Germline loops: CDR1 DFQATT, CDR2 SNEGSKA (reference sequence). Trimming cost V 6 bases and J 7 bases; bases outside gene matches: 8. The CDR3 consists of 13 residues. The CDR3 is CSAASGFSNEQFF. As DNA, the CDR3 is TGCAGTGCAGCTAGCGGGTTCTCGAATGAGCAGTTCTTC.

The rearrangement uses TRBV9 and TRBJ2-5, with a weak D call TRBD2 (5 bases). The end of the DNA is better explained by TRBJ2-7, so the J call may be wrong. This CDR3 spans 12 amino acids. CDR1 is SGDLS and CDR2 is YYNGEE in the germline V gene. This CDR3 is CASSASGNEQYF. Written as DNA, the CDR3 is TGTGCCAGCAGCGCCTCGGGGAACGAGCAGTACTTC.

This clonotype has a handful of counts. The chain employs TRBV7-2 and TRBJ2-3, with D possibly TRBD1 on 5 matching bases. The CDR3 is made up of 14 amino acids. Between the trimmed V and J ends, which lost 2 bases and 4 bases, there was a span of 10 bases. Per the germline V gene, CDR1 is SGHTA and CDR2 is FQGNSA. The CDR3 protein is CASSLQGLADTQYF. In DNA, the CDR3 is TGTGCCAGCAGCTTACAGGGTCTGGCAGATACGCAGTATTTT.

In this sample, this clonotype turned up many times. The chain joins TRBV7-3 to TRBJ2-1; D assignment may be TRBD1 or TRBD2 (7 bases each). The CDR3 has 18 residues. The ends were cut back, 5 bases at V and 4 bases at J, with 24 bases in the middle. Germline V gene sequence: CDR1 SGHTA, CDR2 FQGTGA. The CDR3 DNA reads as TGTGCCAGCAGCCCCGTGGCGGGGGCCAGGGGGACTTACAATGAGCAGTTCTTC. It yields the protein CASSPVAGARGTYNEQFF.

This clonotype has only a few counts. The chain links TRBV20-1 to TRBJ1-5, with 8 nucleotides matching TRBD1. V lost 6 bases and J lost 6; bases outside the gene matches: 7. Germline lookup yields CDR1 DFQATT and CDR2 SNEGSKA (reference sequence). The CDR3 length is 13 residues. CDR3 sequence: CSAPGQGSQPQHF. The CDR3 DNA is TGCAGTGCACCCGGACAGGGTAGTCAGCCCCAGCATTTT.

This clonotype was seen only a few times. V and J are TRBV6-1 and TRBJ2-1; TRBD2 agrees at 8 bases. The germline CDR1 and CDR2 sequences are MNHNS and SASEGT. The CDR3 consists of 15 residues. With 7 bases clipped from V and 6 bases from J, the junction kept 11 bases outside the gene matches. The CDR3 nucleotides read TGTGCCAGCAAGGAGGGGATTAGCGGGATCAATGAGCAGTTCTTC. Protein sequence: CASKEGISGINEQFF.

In this sample, this clonotype turned up many times. The rearrangement links TRBV20-1 to TRBJ2-1, with D perhaps TRBD2 (6 bases). This CDR3 contains 13 residues. The V and J ends lost 6 bases and 7 bases respectively, with 16 bases between them. The V gene's germline CDR1 is DFQATT and CDR2 SNEGSKA (reference sequence). The CDR3 protein is CSATSGGRNEQFF. In nucleotides, the CDR3 is TGCAGTGCCACCTCCGGGGGTAGGAATGAGCAGTTCTTC.

This chain links TRBV20-1 with TRBJ2-7; a weak D match, TRBD2 (6 bases). V was shortened by 1 base and J by 1 base, with 14 bases between the two germline ends. CDR1 is DFQATT and CDR2 is SNEGSKA in the germline V gene (reference sequence). The CDR3 length is 15 residues. CDR3 coding DNA: TGCAGTGCTAGAGTTGTGGTGGGGAGGTCCTACGAGCAGTACTTC. Translated, it gives CSARVVVGRSYEQYF.

This clonotype was seen repeatedly, ten times or more. The CDR3 nucleotides read TGTGCCAGCAAGGAGACTAGCGGTCTCTCCTACAATGAGCAGTTCTTC. This gives the protein CASKETSGLSYNEQFF. This chain uses TRBV25-1 with TRBJ2-1, with 9 bases aligning to TRBD2. V shed 7 bases and J 0 bases; nucleotides not matched to a gene: 7. Germline CDR1 reads MGHDK; CDR2 reads SYGVNS. The CDR3 consists of 16 residues.

The chain's CDR3 is CASSPLGGGYNEQYF. In DNA, the CDR3 is TGTGCCAGCAGCCCTCTAGGAGGCGGTTACAATGAGCAGTACTTC. The rearrangement links TRBV9 to TRBJ2-5, with D perhaps TRBD2 (5 bases). CDR1 is SGDLS and CDR2 is YYNGEE in the germline V gene. CDR3 size: 15 residues. V was cut by 4 bases and J by 11 bases, with 24 bases left in between.

Points on this clonotype: Possible read error: a much larger clone is one base away. The chain employs TRBV12-3 or TRBV12-4 and TRBJ2-5, with 11 nucleotides matching TRBD2. The CDR3 is 16 amino acids. The CDR3 region is CASSLLAGGLGETRYF. CDR3 sequence (DNA): TGTGCCAGCAGTTTACTAGCGGGAGGATTAGGAGAGACCCGGTACTTC.

The CDR3 protein is CASSLKSGGQYEQYF. The CDR3 DNA reads TGTGCCAGCAGTTTGAAGTCAGGGGGCCAGTACGAGCAGTACTTC. The J gene is TRBJ2-7, the V gene TRBV27; 8 nucleotides align to TRBD1. The ends lost 3 bases at V and 4 bases at J; junction bases unmatched: 8. The germline V gene encodes CDR1 MNHEY and CDR2 SMNVEV (reference sequence). The CDR3 totals 15 residues.

The rearrangement uses TRBV29-1 and TRBJ1-2; TRBD1 matches 7 bases. Germline CDR1 is SQVTM and CDR2 is ANQGSEA. There are 12 residues in the CDR3. Trimming took 7 bases from V and 6 from J; bases not matched to a gene: 8. The CDR3, as DNA: TGCAGCGCGGCGAGGGGGCAGGATGGCTACACCTTC. Amino acids: CSAARGQDGYTF.

There are many counts of this clonotype. V is TRBV7-2 and J is TRBJ2-5, with D perhaps matching TRBD2 (5 bases). Deletions cut 4 bases from V and 0 bases from J, with 12 bases between. There are 15 residues in the CDR3. In germline, CDR1 is SGHTA, CDR2 FQGNSA. CDR3 region: CASSSRTGYQETQYF. In nucleotides, the CDR3 is TGTGCCAGCAGCTCTAGGACGGGATACCAAGAGACCCAGTACTTC.

The gene calls are TRBV3-1 and TRBJ2-5, with 7 bases fitting TRBD2. The J call may be wrong; the DNA end is better matched by TRBJ2-7. This CDR3 is 15 amino acids long. Germline CDR1 reads LGHDT; CDR2 reads YNNKEL (reference sequence). The CDR3 loop is CASSQDRVAGYEQYF. The CDR3 DNA reads TGTGCCAGCAGCCAAGATCGGGTAGCGGGCTACGAGCAGTACTTC.

The V gene is TRBV20-1, the J gene TRBJ1-5; no definite D call. CDR3 length equals 15 residues. V was trimmed by 1 base and J by 4 bases, leaving 14 bases between them. Germline V gene sequence: CDR1 DFQATT, CDR2 SNEGSKA (reference sequence). The CDR3 DNA sequence: TGCAGTGCTAGAGTGTACAGATTCGGGAATCAGCCCCAGCATTTT. Amino acids: CSARVYRFGNQPQHF.

A remark on this clonotype: This may come from a read error, since a much larger clone is one base off. The chain joins TRBV20-1 to TRBJ2-5, with 11 bases fitting TRBD2. The end of the DNA aligns better with TRBJ2-1, so the J call may be wrong. Germline V gene lookup returns CDR1 DFQATT and CDR2 SNEGSKA (reference sequence). The CDR3 runs to 13 residues. For the CDR3, the DNA is TGCAGTGCTTGGACTAGCGGGCGAGAGACCCAGTTCTTC. It yields the protein CSAWTSGRETQFF.

A few counts support this clonotype. The chain carries TRBV29-1 and TRBJ1-2, with 10 bases matching TRBD1. Germline CDR1 SQVTM, CDR2 ANQGSEA. The CDR3 length is 16 residues. J was trimmed by 4 bases and V by 1 base; bases with no gene match: 9. CDR3 loop: CSVEVNNRDRGYGYTF. The CDR3 nucleotides are TGCAGCGTTGAAGTTAATAACCGGGACAGGGGCTATGGCTACACCTTC.

This clonotype was picked up a small number of times. The chain links TRBV7-9 to TRBJ2-5, with 7 bases aligning to TRBD2. V lost 2 bases to trimming and J lost 4 bases; unmatched junction nucleotides: 4. Germline assignment: CDR1 SEHNR and CDR2 FQNEAQ (reference sequence). CDR3 length equals 14 residues. CDR3 loop: CASSLKPSGETQYF. The CDR3 nucleotides are TGTGCCAGCAGCTTAAAACCTAGCGGAGAGACCCAGTACTTC.